These 5 T cell receptor beta chains originate from one sample sequenced in a study of T cell clonality in common variable immunodeficiency. This table comes from immunoSEQ multiplex PCR, and its TCRdb copy is limited to in-frame clones, with some not included. The specimen has approximately 64,000 clones, none found just once. The sequenced material came from peripheral blood mononuclear cells. These receptors all come from a person between 18 and 75 years old in good health.

This clone occurred many times. The DNA ends 3 residues before the CDR3 does, and the rest of the CDR3 is filled in from the germline J gene. The V call is TRBV28, the J call TRBJ2-7, with D maybe TRBD2 (6 bases). V shed 6 bases and J shed 2 bases, with 20 bases lying between them. CDR3 size: 16 residues. Germline V gives CDR1 MDHEN, CDR2 SYDVKM. The chain's CDR3 is CASSPGFQRVTYEQYF. Partial CDR3 DNA: TGTGCCAGCAGCCCCGGTTTCCAGCGGGTAACCTACGAG. The variable domain in full, with the rest retrieved from reference TRBV28 and TRBJ2-7, is DVKVTQSSRYLVKRTGEKVFLECVQDMDHENMFWYRQDPGLGLRLIYFSYDVKMKEKGDIPEGYSVSREKKERFSLILESASTNQTSMYLCASSPGFQRVTYEQYFGPGTRLTVT.

This clone was seen ten or more times. The read stops 3 residues short of the end of the CDR3; the missing end is completed from the germline J gene. The chain couples TRBV5-4 to TRBJ2-7, with a possible D match to TRBD2 (5 bases). The V gene's germline CDR1 is SGHNT and CDR2 YYREEE (reference sequence). The CDR3 has 13 amino acids. V was cut by 4 bases and J by 5 bases, with 13 bases left in between. The chain's CDR3 is CASSLTSSNEQYF. CDR3 bases read: TGTGCCAGCAGCCTCACTAGTTCCAACGAG.

This clone was seen ten or more times. The read terminates 3 residues ahead of where the CDR3 ends, so the germline J gene completes it. The chain recombines TRBV5-1 with TRBJ1-1; D not certain. Germline loops: CDR1 SGHRS, CDR2 YFSETQ. Trimming removed 1 base from V and 7 bases from J, with 8 bases in between. The CDR3 length is 12 residues. The CDR3 protein is CASSLQGFEAFF. CDR3 DNA, as far as it was read: TGCGCCAGCAGCTTGCAAGGTTTTGAA.

This clone was seen repeatedly, ten times or more. The CDR3 is cut off 3 residues early in the read; its end comes from the germline J gene. This sequence joins TRBV9 and TRBJ2-2; perhaps TRBD1 as D (7 bases). Germline V gene data show CDR1 as SGDLS and CDR2 as YYNGEE. This CDR3 spans 17 amino acids. V dropped 4 bases and J dropped 6 bases, with 22 bases sitting between them. CDR3 in amino acids: CASSPREAGGVSGELFF. The covered CDR3 bases are TGTGCCAGCAGCCCGAGGGAGGCAGGGGGAGTATCCGGGGAG.

There are many counts of this clone. The read gets to within 3 residues of the CDR3 end, and the germline J gene fills in the rest. The J gene is TRBJ1-1, the V gene TRBV6-1; D may be TRBD1 (6 bases). The ends were cut back, 4 bases at V and 1 base at J, with 7 bases in the middle. Germline CDR1 and CDR2: MNHNS and SASEGT. The CDR3 length is 13 residues. The CDR3 bases that were read are TGTGCCAGCAGTGCCAGGGGGAACACTGAA. This sequence encodes CASSARGNTE. The CDR3, in full, reads CASSARGNTEAFF.